Listed below are T cell receptor beta chains from one sample, sequenced in a study of blood T cell repertoires in COVID-19. TCRdb's table, derived via immunoSEQ multiplex PCR, lists solely in-frame clones and lacks some. The sample has about 82,000 clones, more than 70% seen once. Source material: peripheral blood. These receptors were obtained from a woman in her sixties with acute or convalescent COVID-19. Both conserved end residues are part of each CDR3. Fields, in order: clone size, D gene, V gene, J gene, CDR3 protein, CDR3 DNA. The D gene is left open where the match is weak. Some rows mark clone size as missing; the rest say once, few, many or name a class of expanded clone.

few	TRBD2	TRBV7-2	TRBJ2-1	CASSRLAGGYNEQFF	TGTGCCAGCAGCAGACTAGCGGGGGGGTACAATGAGCAGTTCTTC
-	-	TRBV30	TRBJ1-4	CAWSGAGIPTNEKLFF	TGTGCCTGGAGTGGGGCAGGGATACCAACTAATGAAAAACTGTTTTTT
-	TRBD2	TRBV6-6	TRBJ2-7	CASSFSGRANYEQYF	TGTGCCAGCAGTTTTAGCGGGAGGGCCAACTACGAGCAGTACTTC
-	TRBD2	TRBV6-5	TRBJ2-2	CASVAGGYTGELFF	TGTGCCAGCGTAGCGGGAGGCTACACCGGGGAGCTGTTTTTT
-	TRBD2	TRBV18	TRBJ2-7	CASSPPGLAGGDDEQYF	TGTGCCAGCTCACCACCGGGGCTAGCGGGAGGGGACGACGAGCAGTACTTC
-	-	TRBV4-3	TRBJ1-3	CASSLTGHGNTIYF	TGCGCCAGCAGCCTTACGGGACACGGAAACACCATATATTTT
-	TRBD1	TRBV6-5	TRBJ2-6	CASIPDRGDLAF	TGTGCCAGCATCCCGGACAGGGGAGACTTGGCTTTC
-	-	TRBV30	TRBJ1-2	CAWSVRTGSHGYTF	TGTGCCTGGAGTGTACGAACAGGGTCTCATGGCTACACCTTC
-	-	TRBV30	TRBJ2-6	CAWKGARGESGANVLTF	TGTGCCTGGAAGGGAGCCCGGGGTGAGTCTGGGGCCAACGTCCTGACTTTC
few	TRBD2	TRBV24-1	TRBJ2-1	CATTTPPGLGSEQFF	TGTGCCACCACAACCCCCCCGGGACTAGGGAGTGAGCAGTTCTTC
-	TRBD2	TRBV5-6	TRBJ2-3	CASSPSGTSGGLRTDTQYF	TGTGCCAGCAGCCCCTCCGGGACTAGCGGGGGGCTACGCACAGATACGCAGTATTTT
-	TRBD1	TRBV6-5	TRBJ1-5	CATLDRGPTQPQHF	TGTGCCACCTTGGACAGGGGACCTACACAACCCCAGCATTTT
-	TRBD1	TRBV30	TRBJ1-2	CAWSWDSAGLNGYTF	TGTGCCTGGAGTTGGGACAGCGCCGGGCTAAATGGCTACACCTTC
-	TRBD1	TRBV28	TRBJ1-2	CASSSLMGQGFYGYTF	TGTGCCAGCAGCTCTTTAATGGGACAGGGCTTCTATGGCTACACCTTC
-	-	TRBV7-9	TRBJ2-2	CASSLGGLTITGELFF	TGTGCCAGCAGCTTAGGCGGGCTCACCATCACCGGGGAGCTGTTTTTT
-	TRBD1	TRBV10-3	TRBJ1-2	CAIGDNWGQGISGYTF	TGTGCCATCGGTGATAATTGGGGACAGGGAATATCTGGCTACACCTTC
-	TRBD1	TRBV7-6	TRBJ1-1	CASSNTGVTEAFF	TGTGCCAGCAGCAATACAGGGGTCACTGAAGCTTTCTTT
-	-	TRBV30	TRBJ1-2	CAFTTGSWYGYTF	TGTGCCTTTACGACAGGTAGCTGGTATGGCTACACCTTC
once	-	TRBV7-8	TRBJ1-1	CASSLFQGPFGATEAFF	TGTGCCAGCAGCTTATTCCAGGGTCCGTTCGGAGCCACTGAAGCTTTCTTT
-	-	TRBV6-4	TRBJ2-2	CASKKDPSSNHRGAVF	TGTGCCAGCAAAAAGGACCCGTCATCTAATCACCGGGGAGCTGTTTTT
-	TRBD1	TRBV27	TRBJ1-6	CASSTPGTGGYNSPLHF	TGTGCCAGCAGTACCCCCGGGACAGGGGGCTATAATTCACCCCTCCACTTT
-	TRBD1	TRBV11-2	TRBJ1-2	CASSQQQGYYGYTF	TGTGCCAGCAGCCAACAACAGGGGTACTATGGCTACACCTTC
-	-	TRBV2	TRBJ1-4	CASINNPTGEKLFF	TGTGCCAGCATTAACAACCCCACGGGTGAAAAACTGTTTTTT
-	TRBD1	TRBV7-8	TRBJ1-3	CPALQGGSTGNTIYF	TGTCCTGCATTACAGGGGGGAAGCACCGGAAACACCATATATTTT
-	TRBD2	TRBV11-3	TRBJ2-5	CASSLSLAGGGETQYF	TGTGCCAGCAGCTTGTCGCTAGCGGGAGGGGGAGAGACCCAGTACTTC
-	TRBD1	TRBV18	TRBJ1-1	CASSPPFNRGTEAFF	TGTGCCAGCTCACCCCCCTTCAACAGGGGGACTGAAGCTTTCTTT
-	-	TRBV5-1	TRBJ1-2	CASSSPGGANYGYTF	TGCGCCAGCAGCTCCCCAGGAGGGGCTAACTATGGCTACACCTTC
-	TRBD1	TRBV5-1	TRBJ1-2	CASSWTGIGGYTF	TGCGCCAGCAGCTGGACAGGGATAGGGGGCTACACCTTC
once	TRBD1	TRBV6-1	TRBJ1-5	CASSELWGQSYSNQPQHF	TGTGCCAGCAGTGAATTGTGGGGACAGTCTTATAGCAATCAGCCCCAGCATTTT
-	-	TRBV6-5	TRBJ1-3	CASQDLDTIYF	TGTGCCAGCCAGGATCTGGACACCATATATTTT
-	TRBD1	TRBV29-1	TRBJ1-1	CSASGQGNTEAFF	TGCAGCGCTTCGGGACAGGGGAACACTGAAGCTTTCTTT
-	TRBD1	TRBV7-6	TRBJ1-1	CASSVGQAGEAFF	TGTGCCAGCAGCGTCGGACAGGCGGGTGAAGCTTTCTTT
once	TRBD2	TRBV3-1/TRBV3-2	TRBJ2-2	CASSLRAGGLVGELFF	TGTGCCAGCAGCCTTAGAGCGGGAGGGCTCGTCGGGGAGCTGTTTTTT
few	-	TRBV4-1	TRBJ1-2	CASSQVARADYGYTF	TGCGCCAGCAGCCAAGTGGCCAGGGCGGACTATGGCTACACCTTC
-	TRBD2	TRBV11-2	TRBJ2-1	CASSVAGEQFF	TGTGCCAGCAGCGTAGCGGGTGAGCAGTTCTTC
-	TRBD2	TRBV7-2	TRBJ2-7	CASSRGRGSYEQYF	TGTGCCAGCTCTCGGGGGAGGGGCTCTTACGAGCAGTACTTC
-	TRBD1	TRBV6-5	TRBJ1-5	CASIARGRPNQPQHF	TGTGCCAGCATTGCCAGGGGGAGGCCCAATCAGCCCCAGCATTTT
-	-	TRBV5-6	TRBJ1-2	CASSLERAGVFRFNYGYTF	TGTGCCAGCAGCTTGGAAAGGGCAGGGGTGTTCAGGTTCAACTATGGCTACACCTTC
-	TRBD2	TRBV11-3	TRBJ2-1	CASSPPLVSGRINEQFF	TGTGCCAGCAGCCCGCCCCTAGTTAGCGGGAGAATCAATGAGCAGTTCTTC
-	-	TRBV20-1	TRBJ2-3	CSSLHGDTQYF	TGCAGCTCACTTCATGGTGATACGCAGTATTTT
-	-	TRBV5-4	TRBJ2-5	CASMEDSPSAKETQYF	TGTGCCAGCATGGAAGACAGCCCCTCGGCGAAAGAGACCCAGTACTTC
-	TRBD1	TRBV19	TRBJ1-3	CASRAPRDRSGNTIYF	TGTGCCAGTAGAGCCCCGCGGGACAGATCTGGAAACACCATATATTTT
-	-	TRBV30	TRBJ2-7	CAWTATGNFFNSYEQYF	TGTGCCTGGACTGCGACGGGGAATTTCTTCAACTCCTACGAGCAGTACTTC
-	-	TRBV29-1	TRBJ1-3	CSVEDISGNTIYF	TGCAGCGTTGAAGATATATCTGGAAACACCATATATTTT
-	-	TRBV4-1	TRBJ2-7	CASSLQQANYEQYF	TGCGCCAGCAGCCTTCAACAGGCCAACTACGAGCAGTACTTC
-	TRBD1	TRBV19	TRBJ1-2	CASTSRGQGVYGYTF	TGTGCCAGTACCTCCCGGGGACAGGGAGTCTATGGCTACACCTTC
once	TRBD1	TRBV24-1	TRBJ2-3	CATSGDRGTDTQYF	TGTGCCACCAGTGGGGACAGGGGCACAGATACGCAGTATTTT
-	-	TRBV3-1/TRBV3-2	TRBJ1-2	CASSRATASNYGYTF	TGTGCCAGCAGCCGGGCGACAGCCTCTAACTATGGCTACACCTTC
-	-	TRBV24-1	TRBJ2-1	CATSDLPLDNEQFF	TGTGCCACCAGTGATTTGCCACTGGACAATGAGCAGTTCTTC
-	-	TRBV29-1	TRBJ2-6	CSVNIGANVLTF	TGCAGCGTCAACATTGGGGCCAACGTCCTGACTTTC
-	TRBD1	TRBV10-3	TRBJ2-5	CAISSTGGEETQYF	TGTGCCATCAGCTCTACAGGGGGCGAAGAGACCCAGTACTTC
-	-	TRBV29-1	TRBJ2-7	CSVVRDTPYEQYF	TGCAGCGTTGTTCGGGACACACCCTACGAGCAGTACTTC
-	-	TRBV5-1	TRBJ1-2	CASSSQELNYGYTF	TGCGCCAGCAGCTCCCAAGAGCTGAACTATGGCTACACCTTC
-	-	TRBV28	TRBJ1-1	CASTAIGAEAFF	TGTGCCAGCACCGCAATAGGGGCTGAAGCTTTCTTT
-	-	TRBV11-2	TRBJ1-6	CASSLDNRPGPLHF	TGTGCCAGCAGCTTAGATAACAGGCCGGGTCCCCTCCACTTT